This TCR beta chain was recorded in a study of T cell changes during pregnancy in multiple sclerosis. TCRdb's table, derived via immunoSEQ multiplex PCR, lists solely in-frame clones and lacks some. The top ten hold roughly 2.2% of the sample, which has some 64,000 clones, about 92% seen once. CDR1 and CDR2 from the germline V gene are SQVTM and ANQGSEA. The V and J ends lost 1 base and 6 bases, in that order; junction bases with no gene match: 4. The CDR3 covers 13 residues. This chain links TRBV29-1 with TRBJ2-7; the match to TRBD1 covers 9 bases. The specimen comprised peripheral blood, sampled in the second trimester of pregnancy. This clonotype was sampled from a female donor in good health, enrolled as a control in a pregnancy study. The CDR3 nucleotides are TGCAGCGTTGAAGGGACAGGGGTCATCGAGCAGTACTTC. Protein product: CSVEGTGVIEQYF.